Listed here is a single TCR beta chain. Its target is not known. A much larger clone lies one base from this, so it may be a read error. The data stem from a study of T cells in Graves' hyperthyroidism and ophthalmopathy. Study at large: Peripheral blood was obtained at initial diagnosis, preceding any treatment. General study findings and limits: Researchers found most expanded thyroid clonotypes above 0.001 in blood as well.

Patients were excluded because of uncontrolled infection, other autoimmune disease, pregnancy or lactation. RNA transcripts gave rise to amplified TCR beta CDR3 regions. A first-round RT-PCR of the TCR CDR3 used the HTBI primer set. MiXCR, applied by TCRdb to the multiplex PCR reads, yields one record per CDR3 protein. The sample lists approximately 300,000 distinct CDR3 sequences, about a sixth occurring once. Germline V gene data show CDR1 as KGHSH and CDR2 as LQKENI. This CDR3 comprises 14 residues. This chain connects TRBV18 to TRBJ2-4, with D possibly matching TRBD1 (5 bases). The TCR was taken from a woman in her fifties or sixties with Graves' ophthalmopathy. The specimen was blood. CDR3 sequence (DNA): TGTGCCAGCTCACCAATAGATGACAGAAACATTCAGTGCTTC. Its translation is CASSPIDDRNIQCF.